This T cell receptor (beta chain) was identified in a study of monozygotic twins with inflammatory bowel disease. The CDR3 spans 14 residues. Germline V gene lookup returns CDR1 KGHSH and CDR2 LQKENI. With eight separate reactions per sample, the authors made cDNA. Addition of UMIs with a 6-nucleotide sample barcode was achieved by template switching. TCRdb reprocessed the 5' RACE reads, with one entry per CDR3 protein and no DNA. The specimen's table records about 160,000 distinct CDR3 sequences. The TCR comes from a human donor with ulcerative colitis or Crohn's disease, or a healthy co-twin of an affected twin (not recorded which). The sequencing input was blood. The J gene is TRBJ2-7, the V gene TRBV18. The CDR3 loop reads CASSTYRGVDEQYF.